Presented here are 30 T cell receptor beta chains from one specimen sequenced in a study of T-cell memory formation after mild COVID-19. TCRdb fed the 5' RACE reads into MiXCR, producing one record per CDR3 protein. The sample includes about 470,000 distinct CDR3 sequences, 15% to 20% of them seen just once. Input material: PBMCs or a T cell subset sorted from them (not recorded which). These receptors were taken from an adult woman who had mild COVID-19 (a few samples of this study predate the infection). Cell type and time point are not known.

This clonotype showed up just a few times. The rearrangement uses TRBV6-6 and TRBJ2-7; D perhaps matches TRBD2 (5 bases). Deletions cut 2 bases from V and 7 bases from J, with 21 bases between. Per germline, CDR1 MNHNY and CDR2 SVGAGI (reference sequence). The CDR3 runs 16 residues. CDR3 amino acids: CASSYGFGLKPGEQYF. The CDR3 DNA reads TGTGCCAGCAGTTACGGTTTCGGCCTGAAGCCGGGGGAGCAGTACTTC.

This clonotype was counted a few times. The genes are TRBV5-1 and TRBJ2-1, with D tentatively TRBD1 (6 bases). Trimming removed 6 bases at V and 4 bases at J, with 20 bases between. This CDR3 spans 16 amino acids. Germline V gives CDR1 SGHRS, CDR2 YFSETQ. CDR3 sequence reads: CASNAGAGVRYNEQFF. Here the CDR3 DNA reads TGCGCCAGCAACGCCGGAGCAGGGGTCAGATACAATGAGCAGTTCTTC.

The chain combines TRBV20-1 with TRBJ1-2; possibly TRBD1 for D (5 bases). The CDR3 has 18 residues. Trimming pared 5 bases from V and 1 base from J, leaving 26 bases between. Germline CDR1 reads DFQATT; CDR2 reads SNEGSKA (reference sequence). The CDR3 region is CSAERVNTPLDSNYGYTF. The CDR3, as DNA: TGCAGTGCTGAACGTGTTAATACACCACTCGACAGTAACTATGGCTACACCTTC.

The chain employs TRBV7-2 and TRBJ1-4; D is ambiguous. There are 18 residues in the CDR3. V dropped 3 bases and J dropped 0 bases, with 17 bases sitting between them. The germline gives CDR1 SGHTA, CDR2 FQGNSA. The CDR3 bases are TGTGCCAGCAGCTTCGGGTTGTCCCATCGTGCAACTAATGAAAAACTGTTTTTT. Residues: CASSFGLSHRATNEKLFF.

This clonotype has more than one count but fewer than ten. The V gene is TRBV19, the J gene TRBJ2-1; 7 positions agree with TRBD2. The CDR3 consists of 16 residues. Germline trimming cut 8 bases from V and 8 bases from J; bases unmatched to any gene: 18. Germline-derived CDR1 and CDR2 are LNHDA and SQIVND (reference sequence). CDR3 DNA sequence: TGTGCCAGTTCTCGGACCCGGCGGGGGAAAGCGGATGAGCAGTTCTTC. Translated, it gives CASSRTRRGKADEQFF.

This clonotype has a handful of counts. Its ends do not fully match the called genes, so a read error is possible. The chain combines TRBV25-1 with TRBJ1-2; a possible D gene is TRBD1 (6 bases). This CDR3 contains 11 residues. The germline V gene encodes CDR1 MGHDK and CDR2 SYGVNS. CDR3 sequence reads: CASSDPGHTRF. The CDR3 DNA follows: TGTGCCAGCAGTGACCCGGGACACACACGCTTC.

This clonotype was picked up a small number of times. The rearrangement uses TRBV6-5 and TRBJ1-4, with a weak D call TRBD1 (6 bases). The CDR3 extends over 18 amino acids. Per germline, CDR1 MNHEY and CDR2 SVGAGI. The ends were cut back, 0 bases at V and 7 bases at J, with 21 bases in the middle. CDR3: CASSYSGHPRGTSEKLFF. Written as DNA, the CDR3 is TGTGCCAGCAGTTACTCCGGACACCCTAGGGGGACGTCTGAAAAACTGTTTTTT.

This clonotype has a handful of counts. V and J are TRBV12-3 or TRBV12-4 and TRBJ2-1; D perhaps matches TRBD2 (6 bases). The CDR3 covers 16 residues. Trimming left V 3 bases short and J 9 bases short, with 21 bases between. The CDR3, as DNA: TGTGCCAGCAGTTTTGAGGCGGGATTGAGAGTAGTTGAGCAGTTCTTC. It is translated as CASSFEAGLRVVEQFF.

This clonotype was seen repeatedly, ten times or more. The chain uses TRBV5-1 and TRBJ2-1; the match to TRBD2 covers 11 bases. With V trimmed by 0 bases and J by 7 bases, 9 bases remained unmatched. The germline gives CDR1 SGHRS, CDR2 YFSETQ. This CDR3 region has 17 residues. CDR3 sequence reads: CASSLGSIAGGLNEQFF. The CDR3 DNA reads as TGCGCCAGCAGCTTGGGTTCTATAGCGGGAGGGCTGAATGAGCAGTTCTTC.

This clonotype has just a few counts. V and J are TRBV18 and TRBJ2-5, with D unresolved. The CDR3 is 13 amino acids. Germline V gene data show CDR1 as KGHSH and CDR2 as LQKENI. Trimming cost V 0 bases and J 5 bases, with 7 bases left between them. The CDR3 loop is CASSPPMQETQYF. The CDR3 DNA reads TGTGCCAGCTCACCACCTATGCAGGAGACCCAGTACTTC.

The chain couples TRBV7-2 to TRBJ1-1; D gene uncertain. The CDR3 has 13 residues. Germline V gene sequence: CDR1 SGHTA, CDR2 FQGNSA. Trimming cost V 6 bases and J 5 bases, with 13 bases left between them. As DNA, the CDR3 is TGTGCCAGCAGGTCGTCGGGGTGGACTGAAGCTTTCTTT. It translates to CASRSSGWTEAFF. The full variable domain, in which reference TRBV7-2 and TRBJ1-1 provide the parts outside the CDR3, is GAGVSQSPSNKVTEKGKDVELRCDPISGHTALYWYRQSLGQGLEFLIYFQGNSAPDKSGLPSDRFSAERTGGSVSTLTIQRTQQEDSAVYLCASRSSGWTEAFFGQGTRLTVV.

The V and J genes are TRBV3-1 and TRBJ1-5; the match to TRBD1 covers 8 bases. Germline CDR1 is LGHDT and CDR2 is YNNKEL (reference sequence). Trimming removed 1 base from V and 6 bases from J; junction bases left unmatched: 11. There are 17 residues in the CDR3. CDR3 DNA sequence: TGTGCCAGCAGCCAAGCGACCGGAGGACAGGGCATTCAGCCCCAGCATTTT. This encodes CASSQATGGQGIQPQHF.

This clonotype was counted between two and nine times. The V call is TRBV3-1, the J call TRBJ2-2; D uncertain. CDR3 length equals 16 residues. Trimming removed 4 bases from V and 2 bases from J, with 14 bases in between. Germline V gene lookup returns CDR1 LGHDT and CDR2 YNNKEL (reference sequence). CDR3 nucleotides: TGTGCCAGCAGCCGTTGGCGTACACCAAACACCGGGGAGCTGTTTTTT. This sequence encodes CASSRWRTPNTGELFF.

This clonotype was observed a few times. The chain joins TRBV9 to TRBJ1-4; no firm D call. Trimming pared 4 bases from V and 0 bases from J, leaving 10 bases between. From germline, CDR1 is SGDLS and CDR2 YYNGEE. The CDR3 has 15 residues. The DNA of the CDR3 is TGTGCCAGCAGCTATAGCGGGGCAACTAATGAAAAACTGTTTTTT. Translated, it gives CASSYSGATNEKLFF.

This clonotype was observed a handful of times. J is TRBJ1-1 and V is TRBV19; D is unresolved. Per germline, CDR1 LNHDA and CDR2 SQIVND (reference sequence). The CDR3 totals 12 residues. V was shortened by 3 bases and J by 0 bases, with 2 bases between the two germline ends. CDR3 sequence reads: CASSMVNTEAFF. In DNA form, the CDR3 reads TGTGCCAGTAGTATGGTGAACACTGAAGCTTTCTTT.

The chain has TRBV9 and TRBJ2-6, with D perhaps TRBD1 (6 bases). Deletions cut 4 bases from V and 0 bases from J, with 17 bases between. CDR1 and CDR2 from the germline V gene are SGDLS and YYNGEE. The CDR3 extends over 18 amino acids. In nucleotides, the CDR3 is TGTGCCAGCAGCCCCCTTGACAGGCCAAGCTCTGGGGCCAACGTCCTGACTTTC. This encodes CASSPLDRPSSGANVLTF. The full variable domain, in which reference TRBV9 and TRBJ2-6 provide the parts outside the CDR3, is DSGVTQTPKHLITATGQRVTLRCSPRSGDLSVYWYQQSLDQGLQFLIQYYNGEERAKGNILERFSAQQFPDLHSELNLSSLELGDSALYFCASSPLDRPSSGANVLTFGAGSRLTVL.

This clonotype was counted between two and nine times. CDR3 in amino acids: CASSLAGAGADTQYF. DNA for the CDR3: TGTGCCAGCAGCTTGGCGGGGGCCGGGGCAGATACGCAGTATTTT. The rearrangement joins TRBV5-4 to TRBJ2-3; tentatively, D is TRBD1 or TRBD2 (6 bases each). This CDR3 contains 15 residues. Trimming left V 0 bases short and J 4 bases short, with 12 bases between. Germline values: CDR1 SGHNT, CDR2 YYREEE (reference sequence).

This chain links TRBV24-1 with TRBJ2-7; either TRBD1 or TRBD2 may supply D (6 bases each). Trimming stripped 5 bases from V and 2 bases from J, with 18 bases between. Germline V gene lookup returns CDR1 KGHDR and CDR2 SFDVKD. This CDR3 has 16 amino acids. CDR3 in DNA: TGTGCCACCAGTGGAAACACAGGGAGGTCTGCCTACGAGCAGTACTTC. Amino acid sequence: CATSGNTGRSAYEQYF.

This clonotype was counted many times. V usage is TRBV5-1 and J usage is TRBJ2-5; TRBD2 aligns across 11 bases. Germline CDR1 reads SGHRS; CDR2 reads YFSETQ. The V and J ends lost 1 base and 5 bases, in that order; junction bases with no gene match: 4. The CDR3 is 15 amino acids. The CDR3 DNA reads as TGCGCCAGCAGCTTGACCGGACTAGCGGGCGAGACCCAGTACTTC. This encodes CASSLTGLAGETQYF.

The chain employs TRBV7-3 and TRBJ2-2, with D hard to call. The CDR3 consists of 14 residues. V lost 5 bases and J lost 7, with 14 bases in between. Per germline, CDR1 SGHTA and CDR2 FQGTGA. The CDR3 reads CASSQEGLSGELFF. In nucleotides, the CDR3 is TGTGCCAGCAGCCAAGAAGGGTTGAGCGGGGAGCTGTTTTTT.

This clonotype was seen only a few times. The chain joins TRBV7-3 to TRBJ1-2, with 9 bases aligning to TRBD1. Germline assignment: CDR1 SGHTA and CDR2 FQGTGA. J lost 4 bases, V lost 5 bases, and 8 bases had no gene match. This CDR3 comprises 15 residues. CDR3 region: CASSQLPDRGYGYTF. CDR3 DNA sequence: TGTGCCAGCAGCCAACTCCCGGACAGGGGCTATGGCTACACCTTC.

CDR3 in amino acids: CASSQSRGSANEKLFF. Written as DNA, the CDR3 is TGCGCCAGCAGTCAATCCCGGGGATCGGCTAATGAAAAACTGTTTTTT. The V gene is TRBV23-1, the J gene TRBJ1-4; D not resolved. TRBV23-1 is filed as an ORF, its function uncertain. The CDR3 runs to 16 residues. V lost 0 bases to trimming and J lost 3 bases, with 11 bases between them.

The chain couples TRBV7-2 to TRBJ2-7, with 9 positions matching TRBD2. The V and J ends lost 5 bases and 4 bases, in that order; junction bases with no gene match: 9. The CDR3 is made up of 15 amino acids. Germline assignment: CDR1 SGHTA and CDR2 FQGNSA. The CDR3 sequence: CASSAIAGVSYEQYF. In nucleotides, the CDR3 is TGTGCCAGCAGCGCTATAGCGGGAGTGTCTTACGAGCAGTACTTC. The full variable domain, in which reference TRBV7-2 and TRBJ2-7 provide the parts outside the CDR3, is GAGVSQSPSNKVTEKGKDVELRCDPISGHTALYWYRQSLGQGLEFLIYFQGNSAPDKSGLPSDRFSAERTGGSVSTLTIQRTQQEDSAVYLCASSAIAGVSYEQYFGPGTRLTVT.

This rearrangement joins TRBV15 to TRBJ1-1, with 7 bases that match TRBD1. V lost 3 bases to trimming and J lost 0 bases; unmatched junction nucleotides: 7. CDR1 is LNHNV, CDR2 YYDKDF, per germline (reference sequence). CDR3 length: 16 residues. CDR3 in amino acids: CATSRGKGAMNTEAFF. In DNA, the CDR3 is TGTGCCACCAGCAGGGGAAAGGGGGCCATGAACACTGAAGCTTTCTTT. The whole variable domain, filled in from reference TRBV15 and TRBJ1-1, reads DAMVIQNPRYQVTQFGKPVTLSCSQTLNHNVMYWYQQKSSQAPKLLFHYYDKDFNNEADTPDNFQSRRPNTSFCFLDIRSPGLGDTAMYLCATSRGKGAMNTEAFFGQGTRLTVV.

There are a few counts of this clonotype. The V call is TRBV11-2, the J call TRBJ2-7, with 11 bases fitting TRBD2. This CDR3 is built from 16 residues. V lost 3 bases, J lost 3 bases, and 7 bases stayed unmatched. The germline V gene encodes CDR1 SGHAT and CDR2 FQNNGV. CDR3 sequence reads: CASSFDALAGVYEQYF. The CDR3 coding sequence is TGTGCCAGCAGCTTTGATGCACTAGCGGGAGTCTACGAGCAGTACTTC.

The J gene is TRBJ2-5, the V gene TRBV5-1, with 8 nucleotides matching TRBD2. V lost 4 bases and J lost 1; bases outside the gene matches: 3. Germline V gives CDR1 SGHRS, CDR2 YFSETQ. The CDR3 has 14 amino acids. CDR3 nucleotide sequence: TGCGCCAGCAGCGGCGGGGGGCCCCAAGAGACCCAGTACTTC. It translates to CASSGGGPQETQYF. The full variable domain, in which reference TRBV5-1 and TRBJ2-5 provide the parts outside the CDR3, is KAGVTQTPRYLIKTRGQQVTLSCSPISGHRSVSWYQQTPGQGLQFLFEYFSETQRNKGNFPGRFSGRQFSNSRSEMNVSTLELGDSALYLCASSGGGPQETQYFGPGTRLLVL.

The rearrangement uses TRBV29-1 and TRBJ1-2; 7 nucleotides match TRBD1. Looked up from germline, CDR1 is SQVTM and CDR2 is ANQGSEA. After removal of 4 bases from V and 4 bases from J, the junction contained 12 bases not matched to a gene. The CDR3 totals 15 residues. The CDR3, as DNA: TGCAGCGTTGTCCCCAGGGCAGGGGGAGCCTATGGCTACACCTTC. It is translated as CSVVPRAGGAYGYTF.

With regard to this clonotype: Because the CDR3 is missing its conserved closing phenylalanine or tryptophan, this is likely a read error. The limits of the CDR3 on the DNA are not certain, so only TCRdb's listed CDR3 is given. This chain links TRBV7-9 with TRBJ1-2; TRBD1 was called by the table and not checked on the DNA. Per germline, CDR1 SEHNR and CDR2 FQNEAQ (reference sequence). The CDR3 sequence runs 10 residues, both termini included. This CDR3 reads CASSPQGLGI.

This chain joins TRBV6-6 and TRBJ1-6; D possibly corresponds to TRBD1 (5 bases). This CDR3 is built from 16 residues. Trimming removed 2 bases from V and 7 bases from J, with 15 bases in between. CDR1 MNHNY and CDR2 SVGAGI come from the germline V gene (reference sequence). Here the CDR3 DNA reads TGTGCCAGCAGTTACGAGGGGCGACACACAAATTCACCCCTCCACTTT. Translating gives CASSYEGRHTNSPLHF.

This clonotype has just a few counts. The chain couples TRBV5-1 to TRBJ2-7; tentatively, D is TRBD2 (5 bases). V was shortened by 4 bases and J by 0 bases, with 11 bases between the two germline ends. This CDR3 is built from 14 residues. The V gene's germline CDR1 is SGHRS and CDR2 YFSETQ. The CDR3 sequence is CASSTLRDSYEQYF. For the CDR3, the DNA is TGCGCCAGCAGCACCCTACGGGACTCCTACGAGCAGTACTTC.